This T cell receptor (beta chain) was recovered during a study of shared clonotypes between healthy human individuals (dated by TCRdb to about 2020). Broadly, across the study: A couple of women and a few men aged 18 to 49 years were included in the cohort. Between about 0.94 and 10 billion PBMCs per donor were obtained by leukapheresis. Blood TCR repertoires of five healthy adults were deeply sequenced to estimate repertoire size and the extent of clonotype sharing between individuals. For each donor, CD4 naive and CD4 memory were each given three plates, CD8 naive was given two plates, and CD8 memory was given one plate. To increase sequencing depth and limit assay-specific biases, different laboratories used diverse techniques to prepare libraries and sequence TCR repertoires. Broad study findings and their caveats: Higher generation probabilities were observed for clonotypes shared by all four sorted-subset donors than for non-shared clonotypes. Sharing across a few donors was observed for approximately 5% of naive CD4, over 3% of naive CD8, over 2% of memory CD4, and roughly 0.43% of memory CD8 clonotypes. The genetic and exposure-history diversity represented was limited by the small number of donors. Pairwise subsampling indicated that sequencing depth was expected to affect the degree of clonotype sharing among donors. Larger estimated clonotype richness was generally found for naive subsets than for memory subsets. Only blood was sampled, and tissue TCR repertoires likely differ from those in blood. Incomplete sequencing was indicated by rarefaction of sorted-subset datasets, despite the large sequencing depth.

The donors were healthy, HIV-negative adults with no recently reported acute infections or vaccinations. Every donor was a Caucasian adult residing in Nashville, Tennessee, USA. CD4+ T cells were enriched by magnetic negative selection, after which naive cells were positively selected on CD45RA and the negative fraction was taken as the memory subset. Blood was collected by leukapheresis, and PBMCs were isolated by Ficoll-Histopaque density gradient centrifugation and then cryopreserved in liquid nitrogen vapor phase. Analytical flow cytometry was used to check the purity and quantity of each magnetically sorted T cell population. Genomic DNA was isolated from each sorted fraction and quantified by UV absorbance on a Nanodrop 2000c. Ends trimmed: V by 5 bases, J by 10 bases; bases unmatched to a gene: 17. Reading from cysteine to phenylalanine, the CDR3 counts 16 amino acids. Only the CDR3 DNA is retained, 48 bases long and in frame from the first base. In the germline V gene, CDR1 corresponds to SGHTA and CDR2 to FQGNSA.

Regarding this clone: Its antigen target is currently unknown. Within one base of it there is no much larger clone, and no base qualities were kept.

TCR CDR3 regions were amplified from genomic DNA by multiplex PCR using the deep immunoSEQ assay. For each cell subset, the extracted genomic DNA was distributed evenly across all wells of several immunoSEQ 96-well plates, and each plate served as one replicate. For sorted subsets, approximately 0.2 ug of genomic DNA, equivalent to around 31,000 T cell genomes, went into each replicate PCR. Purified libraries were measured with a Qubit 3.0 fluorometer, size-checked on a Bioanalyzer 2100, and measured again with the KAPA Library Quantification kit. Each immunoSEQ 96-well plate was sequenced on its own single-read 150-cycle Illumina NextSeq 550 flow cell. In the source study's methods: Because the immunoSEQ output included only junctional sequences and no quality scores, the filtering could not be the same as the filtering used for full-length reads. Sequences were annotated with PyIR, a Python wrapper for IgBLAST v1.9, using IMGT germline references to assign V/J genes and CDR3. Any read was removed if the V/J assignment was weak (E-value above 1e-6), the CDR3 was missing, or the read contained stop codons, out-of-frame junctions, or ambiguous translated residues. V3J clonotypes were defined as sequences sharing an identical inferred V gene, J gene, and CDR3 amino acid sequence. Percentage overlap between repertoires was calculated by dividing the number of shared unique clonotypes by the size of the smaller repertoire. Richness of each repertoire was evaluated using RTK rarefaction, the Chao1 estimator, and Recon v2.1 estimates of unobserved clonotypes. OLGA was used to compute generation probabilities for all TCRbeta clonotypes that the gDNA method yielded from a few donors. TCRdb took over this immuneACCESS table, retaining in-frame rearrangements with V and J assigned. Such tables are incomplete; in checked studies, under half of the missing clones stem from an unresolved V gene, and the remainder is unexplained. Clonal size and the V and J genes are those of that table, whereas D and trimming came from the DNA. The sample contains a few million clones, more than 80% of them found a single time. The leading ten clones occupy 0.39% of the sample.

This chain joins TRBV7-2 to TRBJ2-1, and 7 junction bases match TRBD2. The sequence was obtained from a man aged 18 to 30 in good health. Some clones in this sample may be carry-over from other donors' samples. The sample comprised naive CD4+ T cells from PBMCs. The cell subset or site label for this specimen denotes: CD45RA+ positively selected. CDR3 region: CASSGLGGSGSREQFF. Here is the DNA: TGTGCCAGCAGCGGCCTCGGGGGTAGCGGGTCGAGGGAGCAGTTCTTC.